This T cell receptor beta chain appears in the sequencing data of a study of T cell repertoires in cytomegalovirus infection. Study-level points and caveats: HLA-C-restricted CMV clonotypes gave the most frequent clonotype in two of eight donors.

This clonotype was detected only a few times. What it binds is unknown. TCRdb reprocessed the reads via MiXCR and lists one record per CDR3 protein. Of hundreds of thousands of distinct CDR3 sequences in the sample, 35% were seen once. Germline CDR1 reads MDHEN; CDR2 reads SYDVKM. The length of the CDR3 is 16 residues. With 7 bases clipped from V and 0 bases from J, the junction kept 5 bases outside the gene matches. This chain connects TRBV28 to TRBJ2-1; 11 bases are a match to TRBD2. The sequence derives from a human donor in good health (CMV status not recorded). Some clones in this sample may be carry-over from other donors' samples. The specimen was PBMCs. CDR3 sequence: CASNLSGRASYNEQFF. In DNA form, the CDR3 reads TGTGCCAGCAACCTTAGCGGGAGGGCCTCCTACAATGAGCAGTTCTTC.